These 30 T cell receptor beta chains were all obtained from the same sample, sequenced in a study of cytomegalovirus exposure and HLA in healthy donors. With 60 Vbeta and 13 Jbeta primers, the PCR was carried out. The assay was immunoSEQ multiplex PCR, and TCRdb's table has in-frame clones only and misses some. In the table there are about 220,000 clones, around 80% of which are singletons. The sample comprised PBMCs. The receptors shown here come from a man aged 35 to 55 in good health and CMV-seropositive.

This chain links TRBV2 with TRBJ2-1, with D perhaps TRBD2 (6 bases). CDR3 length: 12 amino acids. CDR1 and CDR2 from the germline V gene are SNHLY and FYNNEI. V shed 6 bases and J shed 4 bases, with 7 bases lying between them. CDR3 in amino acids: CASRGTYNEQFF. In DNA form, the CDR3 reads TGTGCCAGCAGGGGGACTTACAATGAGCAGTTCTTC.

This clone appeared once. At the DNA level, this CDR3 is encoded by other sequences in the same sample as well. This chain links TRBV6-5 with TRBJ1-1; unclear D gene. From germline, CDR1 is MNHEY and CDR2 SVGAGI. CDR3 size: 13 residues. Trimming shortened V by 3 bases and J by 4 bases, and 9 bases separated the two germline ends. In DNA, the CDR3 is TGTGCCAGCAGTTATCTAGAGGGCACTGAAGCTTTCTTT. It translates to CASSYLEGTEAFF.

V is TRBV7-6 and J is TRBJ2-2, with a weak D call TRBD2 (5 bases). The germline CDR1 and CDR2 sequences are SGHVS and FNYEAQ. With 3 bases removed from V and 4 bases from J, the gap between germline ends came to 15 bases. CDR3 length: 16 residues. CDR3: CASSFQTGYFTGELFF. DNA for the CDR3: TGTGCCAGCAGCTTCCAGACGGGATACTTCACCGGGGAGCTGTTTTTT.

V usage is TRBV6-5 and J usage is TRBJ1-1, with TRBD1 matching over 9 bases. The CDR3 is made up of 14 amino acids. Germline CDR1 reads MNHEY; CDR2 reads SVGAGI. Germline trimming cut 6 bases from V and 5 bases from J; bases unmatched to any gene: 7. CDR3 DNA sequence: TGTGCCAGCAGCGCCGGGACAGGGCGGACTGAAGCTTTCTTT. Translating gives CASSAGTGRTEAFF.

This chain connects TRBV14 to TRBJ2-1; perhaps TRBD2 as D (6 bases). Trimming took 4 bases from V and 7 from J, leaving 14 bases between them. This CDR3 has 14 residues. The germline CDR1 and CDR2 sequences are SGHDN and FVKESK. The CDR3 DNA follows: TGTGCCAGCAGCCTTCGGGACTCTTGGAATGAGCAGTTCTTC. It specifies CASSLRDSWNEQFF.

The rearrangement joins TRBV9 to TRBJ1-2; D call uncertain. The ends were cut back, 0 bases at V and 4 bases at J, with 10 bases in the middle. The CDR3 spans 14 residues. CDR1 and CDR2 (germline): SGDLS, YYNGEE. In DNA, the CDR3 is TGTGCCAGCAGCGTAGGACGGAGCTCCTATGGCTACACCTTC. Amino acids: CASSVGRSSYGYTF. The whole variable domain, remainder taken from reference TRBV9 and TRBJ1-2, is DSGVTQTPKHLITATGQRVTLRCSPRSGDLSVYWYQQSLDQGLQFLIQYYNGEERAKGNILERFSAQQFPDLHSELNLSSLELGDSALYFCASSVGRSSYGYTFGSGTRLTVV.

The chain links TRBV5-1 to TRBJ2-1, with TRBD2 matching 11 bases. Germline CDR1 and CDR2: SGHRS and YFSETQ. V dropped 4 bases and J dropped 9; count of bases not matched to a gene: 12. The CDR3 is 16 amino acids. The CDR3 nucleotides are TGCGCCAGCAGCCCCTCGACTAGCGGGAATTTTGGTGAGCAGTTCTTC. It yields the protein CASSPSTSGNFGEQFF.

Concerning this clone itself: One junction end disagrees with the germline gene, perhaps due to a read error. V usage is TRBV7-7 and J usage is TRBJ2-2; a possible D gene is TRBD2 (7 bases). In germline, CDR1 is SSHAT, CDR2 FNYEAQ (reference sequence). The CDR3 is 16 residues long. The CDR3 nucleotides read TGTGCTAGCAGCCCTCGGGGGGCCAGGGACACCGGGGAGCTGTTTTTT. Protein sequence: CASSPRGARDTGELFF.

The chain is built from TRBV27 and TRBJ1-2, with D unresolved. The CDR3 runs to 14 residues. Germline CDR1 and CDR2: MNHEY and SMNVEV (reference sequence). Trimming cost V 5 bases and J 0 bases, with 10 bases left between them. In nucleotides, the CDR3 is TGTGCCAGCAGTGCCACGGGAACTAACTATGGCTACACCTTC. This sequence encodes CASSATGTNYGYTF.

This chain links TRBV7-6 with TRBJ1-5; the D is unclear. Germline values: CDR1 SGHVS, CDR2 FNYEAQ. CDR3 size: 14 residues. Trimming removed 2 bases from V and 2 bases from J, with 7 bases in between. In nucleotides, the CDR3 is TGTGCCAGCAGCTTATCGGTGGGCAATCAGCCCCAGCATTTT. Its translation: CASSLSVGNQPQHF. Using reference TRBV7-6 and TRBJ1-5 for the parts outside the CDR3, the full variable domain is GAGVSQSPRYKVTKRGQDVALRCDPISGHVSLYWYRQALGQGPEFLTYFNYEAQQDKSGLPNDRFSAERPEGSISTLTIQRTEQRDSAMYRCASSLSVGNQPQHFGDGTRLSIL.

The rearrangement joins TRBV28 to TRBJ2-5, with 7 bases lining up with TRBD1. In germline, CDR1 is MDHEN, CDR2 SYDVKM. This CDR3 is 14 amino acids long. V trimming: 3 bases; J trimming: 6 bases; junction bases outside the gene matches: 7. CDR3 in amino acids: CASSFVQGDKTQYF. CDR3 coding DNA: TGTGCCAGCAGTTTCGTGCAGGGGGATAAGACCCAGTACTTC.

The chain joins TRBV9 to TRBJ2-1, with D unclear. The CDR3 consists of 15 residues. Between the trimmed V and J ends, which lost 0 bases and 10 bases, there was a span of 17 bases. Germline assignment: CDR1 SGDLS and CDR2 YYNGEE. The CDR3 DNA reads as TGTGCCAGCAGCGTAGTTTTTACCGACTTGACCGAGCAGTTCTTC. It translates to CASSVVFTDLTEQFF.

Written as DNA, the CDR3 is TGTGCCAGCAGCTCACGTAAAGGGGCGGAAAGCTCCTACAATGAGCAGTTCTTC. This sequence encodes CASSSRKGAESSYNEQFF. This chain links TRBV7-6 with TRBJ2-1; TRBD1 is a possible D gene (5 bases). Germline values: CDR1 SGHVS, CDR2 FNYEAQ. CDR3 length: 18 amino acids. Trimming stripped 4 bases from V and 0 bases from J, with 19 bases between.

J is TRBJ2-7 and V is TRBV25-1; D is unclear. Germline CDR1 is MGHDK and CDR2 is SYGVNS. V was shortened by 3 bases and J by 6 bases, with 15 bases between the two germline ends. The CDR3 length is 14 residues. The CDR3, as DNA: TGTGCCAGCAGTGATGTCGCTCCTGCGCGCGAGCAGTACTTC. Encoded protein: CASSDVAPAREQYF.

The J gene is TRBJ2-1, the V gene TRBV19; 14 bases fit TRBD2. CDR1 and CDR2 from the germline V gene are LNHDA and SQIVND (reference sequence). The CDR3 is made up of 16 amino acids. J was trimmed by 7 bases and V by 1 base; bases with no gene match: 3. The CDR3 protein is CASSIGTSGRINEQFF. The CDR3 region has the DNA TGTGCCAGTAGTATAGGGACTAGCGGGAGGATAAATGAGCAGTTCTTC.

The chain couples TRBV5-4 to TRBJ2-5, with D possibly matching TRBD1 (6 bases). V was cut by 4 bases and J by 1 base, with 11 bases left in between. The CDR3 is made up of 14 amino acids. Germline lookup yields CDR1 SGHNT and CDR2 YYREEE (reference sequence). CDR3 sequence reads: CASSPRGSQETQYF. The CDR3 bases are TGTGCCAGCAGCCCAAGGGGGAGCCAAGAGACCCAGTACTTC.

The chain is built from TRBV21-1 and TRBJ1-4. TRBV21-1 is a pseudogene segment. This CDR3 comprises 15 residues. This CDR3 reads CASSNLKRTNEKLFF. The CDR3 bases are TGTGCCAGCAGCAACCTAAAGAGAACTAATGAAAAACTGTTTTTT.

The CDR3 DNA is TGTGCCATCAGTGCTACCATCGACGAGCAGTACTTC. Translation: CAISATIDEQYF. The chain links TRBV10-3 to TRBJ2-7; D is undetermined. The CDR3 has 12 residues. Trimming pared 4 bases from V and 5 bases from J, leaving 9 bases between. Per the germline V gene, CDR1 is ENHRY and CDR2 is SYGVKD.

A few counts support this clone. The chain uses TRBV4-2 and TRBJ2-1, with 9 bases fitting TRBD2. J lost 4 bases, V lost 3 bases, and 13 bases had no gene match. Germline CDR1 and CDR2: LGHNA and YNFKEQ. The CDR3 sequence is 18 residues long. In DNA, the CDR3 is TGTGCCAGCAGCCACCTCTCAGGACCTAGCGGGATTTACAATGAGCAGTTCTTC. As protein: CASSHLSGPSGIYNEQFF.

This rearrangement joins TRBV6-6 to TRBJ2-2; possibly TRBD1 for D (5 bases). Germline-derived CDR1 and CDR2 are MNHNY and SVGAGI (reference sequence). V was clipped by 6 bases and J by 5 bases, with 13 bases between them. The CDR3 covers 14 residues. CDR3 sequence: CASSRVGDTGELFF. CDR3 bases: TGTGCCAGCAGCAGGGTAGGGGATACCGGGGAGCTGTTTTTT.

The chain has TRBV7-3 and TRBJ2-5; D might be TRBD1 (5 bases). The CDR3 is made up of 14 amino acids. Between the trimmed V and J ends, which lost 5 bases and 4 bases, there was a span of 14 bases. CDR1 and CDR2 (germline): SGHTA, FQGTGA. CDR3 bases: TGTGCCAGCAGCAAGGGGCTACGTTCAGAGACCCAGTACTTC. This codes for CASSKGLRSETQYF.

V is TRBV5-6 and J is TRBJ2-7, with D perhaps TRBD2 (5 bases). V gave up 0 bases and J gave up 3 bases, with 10 bases separating them. This CDR3 contains 14 residues. Per the germline V gene, CDR1 is SGHDT and CDR2 is YYEEEE. The DNA of the CDR3 is TGTGCCAGCAGCTTGGACGGAGAGGGCTACGAGCAGTACTTC. Its translation is CASSLDGEGYEQYF.

V and J are TRBV5-1 and TRBJ2-1; TRBD2 matches 7 bases. V shed 4 bases, J shed 8 bases, and the junction held 15 bases outside the gene matches. The V gene's germline CDR1 is SGHRS and CDR2 YFSETQ. The CDR3 is 16 amino acids. DNA for the CDR3: TGCGCCAGCAGCGGACCTACTAGCGAAGGAGGATATGAGCAGTTCTTC. Its protein is CASSGPTSEGGYEQFF.

The genes are TRBV27 and TRBJ2-1; no clear D gene. Trimming pared 6 bases from V and 0 bases from J, leaving 6 bases between. CDR3 length equals 13 residues. The V gene's germline CDR1 is MNHEY and CDR2 SMNVEV (reference sequence). The CDR3 protein is CASRESSYNEQFF. The CDR3 nucleotides are TGTGCCAGCAGAGAGAGCTCCTACAATGAGCAGTTCTTC.

The chain recombines TRBV7-9 with TRBJ2-7; 9 bases line up with TRBD1. CDR1 SEHNR and CDR2 FQNEAQ come from the germline V gene (reference sequence). The CDR3 runs to 14 residues. The V and J ends lost 2 bases and 4 bases, in that order; junction bases with no gene match: 3. The DNA for the CDR3 is TGTGCCAGCAGCTTAACCGGGACAGGGTACGAGCAGTACTTC. Protein product: CASSLTGTGYEQYF.

This clone was picked up one time. The rearrangement uses TRBV12-5 and TRBJ2-3, with D perhaps TRBD2 (7 bases). CDR1 is LGHNT and CDR2 is FRNRAP in the germline V gene. With 4 bases removed from V and 5 bases from J, the gap between germline ends came to 19 bases. The CDR3 consists of 16 residues. The CDR3 nucleotides read TGTGCTAGTGGTTCGGGGGGCCCGGTAGATATAGATACGCAGTATTTT. Its protein product is CASGSGGPVDIDTQYF.

The V call is TRBV6-1, the J call TRBJ1-1, with a possible D match to TRBD1 (5 bases). V shed 3 bases and J shed 5 bases, with 7 bases lying between them. The CDR3 consists of 12 residues. Per the germline V gene, CDR1 is MNHNS and CDR2 is SASEGT. The CDR3, as DNA: TGTGCCAGCAGTGATTACAGGACTGAAGCTTTCTTT. Its translation is CASSDYRTEAFF.

The chain is built from TRBV2 and TRBJ2-6; D unclear. Germline lookup yields CDR1 SNHLY and CDR2 FYNNEI. V shed 2 bases and J shed 0 bases, with 8 bases lying between them. This CDR3 is 16 amino acids long. The CDR3 DNA follows: TGTGCCAGCAGTGAAAGAGTATTCTCTGGGGCCAACGTCCTGACTTTC. Protein sequence: CASSERVFSGANVLTF.

The chain couples TRBV27 to TRBJ2-7; D gene unclear. Germline lookup yields CDR1 MNHEY and CDR2 SMNVEV (reference sequence). Trimming took 10 bases from V and 3 from J, leaving 13 bases between them. The CDR3 contains 12 residues. The CDR3 sequence is CATRGSHYEQYF. The CDR3 DNA sequence: TGTGCCACCCGAGGATCCCACTACGAGCAGTACTTC.

The rearrangement joins TRBV5-1 to TRBJ1-4; D is unresolved. Germline V gene sequence: CDR1 SGHRS, CDR2 YFSETQ. There are 13 residues in the CDR3. The V end lost 2 bases, the J end lost 10 bases, and 12 bases lay between the germline ends. In DNA form, the CDR3 reads TGCGCCAGCAGCTTCCCAGGCGGGAGAAAACTGTTTTTT. Translated: CASSFPGGRKLFF. Filled out from reference TRBV5-1 and TRBJ1-4, the complete variable domain reads KAGVTQTPRYLIKTRGQQVTLSCSPISGHRSVSWYQQTPGQGLQFLFEYFSETQRNKGNFPGRFSGRQFSNSRSEMNVSTLELGDSALYLCASSFPGGRKLFFGSGTQLSVL.